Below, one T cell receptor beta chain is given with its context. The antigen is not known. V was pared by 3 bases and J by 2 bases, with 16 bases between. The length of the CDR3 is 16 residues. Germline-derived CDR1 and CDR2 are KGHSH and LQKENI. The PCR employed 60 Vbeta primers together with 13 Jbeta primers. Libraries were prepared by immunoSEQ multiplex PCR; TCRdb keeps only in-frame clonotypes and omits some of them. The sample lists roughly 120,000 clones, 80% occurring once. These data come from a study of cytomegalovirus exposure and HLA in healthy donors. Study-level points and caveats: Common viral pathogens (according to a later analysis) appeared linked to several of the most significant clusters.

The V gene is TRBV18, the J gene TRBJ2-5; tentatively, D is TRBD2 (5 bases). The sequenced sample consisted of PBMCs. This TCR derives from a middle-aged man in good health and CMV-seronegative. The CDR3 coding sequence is TGTGCCAGCTCACCGACATCGCGGGCGAGACAAGAGACCCAGTACTTC. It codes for CASSPTSRARQETQYF.